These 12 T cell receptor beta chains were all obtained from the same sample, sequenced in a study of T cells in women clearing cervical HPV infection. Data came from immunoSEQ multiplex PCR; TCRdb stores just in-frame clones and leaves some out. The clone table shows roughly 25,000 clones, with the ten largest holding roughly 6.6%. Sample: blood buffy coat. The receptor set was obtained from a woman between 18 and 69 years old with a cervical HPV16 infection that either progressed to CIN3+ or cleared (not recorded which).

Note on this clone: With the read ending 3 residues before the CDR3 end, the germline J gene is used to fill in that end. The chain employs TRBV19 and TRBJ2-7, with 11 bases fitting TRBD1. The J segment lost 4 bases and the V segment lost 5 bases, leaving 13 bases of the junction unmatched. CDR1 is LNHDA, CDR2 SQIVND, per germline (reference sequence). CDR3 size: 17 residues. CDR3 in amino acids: CASSVSSGGQGGYEQYF. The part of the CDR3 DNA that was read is TGTGCCAGTAGTGTTTCCTCCGGGGGACAGGGGGGGTACGAG. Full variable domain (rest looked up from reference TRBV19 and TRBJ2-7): DGGITQSPKYLFRKEGQNVTLSCEQNLNHDAMYWYRQDPGQGLRLIYYSQIVNDFQKGDIAEGYSVSREKKESFPLTVTSAQKNPTAFYLCASSVSSGGQGGYEQYFGPGTRLTVT.

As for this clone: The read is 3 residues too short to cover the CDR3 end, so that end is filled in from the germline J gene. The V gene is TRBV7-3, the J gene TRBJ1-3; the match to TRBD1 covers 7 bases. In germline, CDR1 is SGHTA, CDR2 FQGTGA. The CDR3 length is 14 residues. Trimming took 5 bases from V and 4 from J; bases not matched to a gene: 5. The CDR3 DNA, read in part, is TGTGCCAGCAGCCTCAACAGGGGCGGAAACACC. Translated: CASSLNRGGNT. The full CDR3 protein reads CASSLNRGGNTIYF.

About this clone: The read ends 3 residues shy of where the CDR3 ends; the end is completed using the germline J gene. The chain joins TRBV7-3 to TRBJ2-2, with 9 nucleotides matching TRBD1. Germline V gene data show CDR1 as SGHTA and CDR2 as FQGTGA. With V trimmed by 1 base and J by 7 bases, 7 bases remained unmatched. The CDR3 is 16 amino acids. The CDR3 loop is CASSLSWDRVGGELFF. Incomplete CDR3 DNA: TGTGCCAGCAGCTTAAGCTGGGACAGGGTTGGCGGGGAG.

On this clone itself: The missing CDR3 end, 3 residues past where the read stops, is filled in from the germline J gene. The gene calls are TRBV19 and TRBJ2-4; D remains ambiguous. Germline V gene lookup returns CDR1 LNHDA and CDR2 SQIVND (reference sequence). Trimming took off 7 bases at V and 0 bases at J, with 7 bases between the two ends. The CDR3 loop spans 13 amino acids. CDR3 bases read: TGTGCCAGTACTAGTTCAGCCAAAAACATT. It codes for CASTSSAKNI. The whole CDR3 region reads CASTSSAKNIQYF. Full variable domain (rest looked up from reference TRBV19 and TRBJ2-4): DGGITQSPKYLFRKEGQNVTLSCEQNLNHDAMYWYRQDPGQGLRLIYYSQIVNDFQKGDIAEGYSVSREKKESFPLTVTSAQKNPTAFYLCASTSSAKNIQYFGAGTRLSVL.

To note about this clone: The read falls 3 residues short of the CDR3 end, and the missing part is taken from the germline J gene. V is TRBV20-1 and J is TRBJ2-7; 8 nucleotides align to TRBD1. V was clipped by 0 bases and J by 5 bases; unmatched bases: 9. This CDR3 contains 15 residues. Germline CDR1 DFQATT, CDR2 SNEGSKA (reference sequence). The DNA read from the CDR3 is TGCAGTGCTAGAGATCTCGGACAGGGAGGTAACGAG. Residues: CSARDLGQGGNE. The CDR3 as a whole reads CSARDLGQGGNEQYF.

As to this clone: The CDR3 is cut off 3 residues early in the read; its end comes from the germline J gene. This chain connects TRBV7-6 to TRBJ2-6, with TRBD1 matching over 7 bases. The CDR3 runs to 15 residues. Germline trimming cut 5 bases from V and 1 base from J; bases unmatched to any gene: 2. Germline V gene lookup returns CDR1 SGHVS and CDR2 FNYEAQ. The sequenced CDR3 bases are TGTGCCAGCAGCCCAGGGGGATCTGGGGCCAACGTC. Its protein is CASSPGGSGANV. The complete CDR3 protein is CASSPGGSGANVLTF.

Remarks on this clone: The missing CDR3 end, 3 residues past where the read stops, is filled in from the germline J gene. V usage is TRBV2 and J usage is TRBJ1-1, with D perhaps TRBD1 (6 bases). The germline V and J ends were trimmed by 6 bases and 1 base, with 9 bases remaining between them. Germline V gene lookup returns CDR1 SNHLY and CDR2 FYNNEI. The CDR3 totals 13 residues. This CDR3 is CASSQGRNTEAFF. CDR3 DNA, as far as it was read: TGTGCCAGCAGCCAGGGGCGGAACACTGAA.

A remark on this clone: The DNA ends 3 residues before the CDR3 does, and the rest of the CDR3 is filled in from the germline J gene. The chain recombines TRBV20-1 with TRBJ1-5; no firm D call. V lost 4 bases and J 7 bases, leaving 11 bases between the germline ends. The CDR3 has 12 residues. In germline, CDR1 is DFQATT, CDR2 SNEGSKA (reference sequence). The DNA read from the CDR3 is TGCAGTGCTATTCAGGAAAACCAGCCC. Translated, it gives CSAIQENQP. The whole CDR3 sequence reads CSAIQENQPQHF.

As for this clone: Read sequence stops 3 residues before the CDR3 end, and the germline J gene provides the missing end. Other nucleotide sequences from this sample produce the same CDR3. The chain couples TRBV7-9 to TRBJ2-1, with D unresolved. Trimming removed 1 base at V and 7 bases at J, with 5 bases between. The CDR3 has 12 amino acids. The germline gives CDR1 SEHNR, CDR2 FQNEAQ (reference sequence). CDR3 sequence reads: CASSLGSNEQFF. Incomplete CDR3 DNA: TGTGCCAGCAGCTTAGGTTCTAATGAG.

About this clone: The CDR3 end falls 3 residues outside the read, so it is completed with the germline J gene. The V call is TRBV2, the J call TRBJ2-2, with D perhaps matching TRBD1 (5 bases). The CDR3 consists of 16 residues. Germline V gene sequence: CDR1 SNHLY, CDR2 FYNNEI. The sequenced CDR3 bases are TGTGCCAGCAGTGAAGTTATAAGGGGCCTTGGTTCACCG. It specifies CASSEVIRGLGSP. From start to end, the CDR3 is CASSEVIRGLGSPLFF.

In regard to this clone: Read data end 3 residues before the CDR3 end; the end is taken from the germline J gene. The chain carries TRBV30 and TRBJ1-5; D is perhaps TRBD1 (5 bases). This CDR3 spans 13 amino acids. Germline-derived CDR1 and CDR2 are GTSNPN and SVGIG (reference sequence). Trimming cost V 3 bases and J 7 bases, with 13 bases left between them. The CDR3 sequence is CAWSLSGNQPQHF. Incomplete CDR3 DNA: TGTGCCTGGAGCCTCTCAGGGAACCAGCCC.

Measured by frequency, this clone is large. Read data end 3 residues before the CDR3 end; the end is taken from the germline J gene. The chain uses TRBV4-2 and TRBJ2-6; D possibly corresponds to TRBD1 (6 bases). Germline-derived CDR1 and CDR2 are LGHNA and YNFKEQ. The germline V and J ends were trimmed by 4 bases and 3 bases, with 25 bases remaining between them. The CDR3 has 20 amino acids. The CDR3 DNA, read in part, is TGTGCCAGCAGCCTGTACCCCGGTCCGGGACAAGGATATGGGGCCAACGTC. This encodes CASSLYPGPGQGYGANV. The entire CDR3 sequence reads CASSLYPGPGQGYGANVLTF.